The subject of this entry is one T cell receptor beta chain. This clonotype appeared a few times. Its antigen is unknown. One base away there is no much larger clone; base qualities are not given. V was cut back by 7 bases and J by 5 bases, leaving a gap of 11 bases between them. The CDR3 holds 13 amino acids from the cysteine to the phenylalanine. The sequence is cut down to CDR3 DNA, 39 bases in frame from base 1. The germline V gene gives CDR1 as SNHLY and CDR2 as FYNNEI. Library generation was performed with RACE. The instrument given in TCRdb is NextSeq 500. During library preparation, unique molecular identifiers were attached to individual cDNA molecules so that TCRs could be counted in a quantitative, reproducible way. For every blood RNA sample, sequencing covered both the TCR alpha and TCR beta chains. In the authors' own workflow: Samples had a median of approximately 93,000 TCRs, with a range from about 23,224 to 750,000. V, J and CDR3 annotation of the TCR reads was carried out using the Decombinator software suite. For the PS versus PT1 abundance plots, all samples were subsampled to the same number of TCRs (28,000). TCRs were defined as expanded if absent before sensitization and observed at least eight times at the 2-week time point. Starting from the raw public reads, TCRdb applied fastp trimming at Q25, assembled clones with MiXCR and retained in-frame beta chains. Entries that share a CDR3 protein sequence are merged under the most common genes and DNA. What appears here as the V and J calls and clone size reflects TCRdb's work, not the paper's. Across this sample there are about 250,000 distinct CDR3 sequences, with 7.5% to 9% seen only once. The top ten hold more than 0.95% of the sample.

This specimen's time point label, interpreted: pre-sensitization, week 0. Per the publication, the treatment or condition label means: therapeutic diphenylcyclopropenone sensitization with weekly scalp DPC. Blood at each patch-test visit was drawn before the patch test was applied. Patients were considered eligible if aged 18 to 70, diagnosed with alopecia and deemed suitable for DPC therapy, and patients were excluded if pregnant. Total RNA was extracted from unfractionated whole blood collected in Tempus Blood RNA tubes. The sample belongs to a study of human T cells and chemical hapten exposure (dated by TCRdb to about 2021). Regarding the complete study: For sensitization, 2% DPC in acetone was applied to an approximately 2 cm by approximately 2 cm area of upper inner arm skin. Patients additionally received weekly therapeutic DPC doses to the scalp throughout the roughly 24-week study period. Blood samples were taken from patients before sensitization (week 0) and then at 2, 6 and about 24 weeks after DPC sensitization. Twenty-nine alopecia patients provided blood for TCR sequencing at one to four time points (pre-sensitization, 2, 6 and 24 weeks). Most of the patients in the cohort were female, and the cohort covered alopecia areata with under or over 50% scalp involvement, alopecia totalis and alopecia universalis. The study tracked peripheral blood TCR repertoire changes in vivo during primary and secondary sensitization to the hapten diphenylcyclopropenone (DPC) in alopecia patients. Patch tests used Finn chambers with 0.01% DPC on the upper back, scored after 6 days by International Contact Dermatitis Research Group standards. Libraries were pooled for sequencing, and variation in per-sample TCR yields was attributed mainly to small differences in library volumes within the pool.

Summary of the overall study and its limitations: DPC sensitization did not change how many TCRs were above 1 in 1000 frequency, and no evidence was found of alterations in global repertoire structure. Compared with pre-sensitization or healthy control sets, expanded TCRs formed significantly more large CDR3 similarity clusters, which is consistent with antigen-driven responses. After repeated subsampling, the strength of the expansion versus patch-test correlation and the threshold at which it became significant changed. Because every patient had alopecia, a presumed autoimmune disease, the patients' immune response might differ from that of healthy individuals. The number of PT1 expanded TCRs positively correlated with patch test score, significant at thresholds 8, 16 and 32 but not 4.

The receptor was isolated from a man aged 18 to 30 with alopecia areata. Some clones in this sample may be carry-over from other donors' samples. The chain couples TRBV2 to TRBJ2-2, with the identity of the D gene unclear. Specimen: whole blood, collected in connection with sensitization to the hapten diphenylcyclopropenone (DPC). The CDR3 has the sequence CASTPRRTGELFF. The base sequence is TGTGCCAGCACCCCACGACGGACCGGGGAGCTGTTTTTT.